A selection of T cell receptor beta chains follows, all from one sample in a study of shared clonotypes between healthy human individuals. Libraries were prepared by immunoSEQ multiplex PCR; TCRdb keeps only in-frame clonotypes and omits some of them. The sample carries about 590,000 clones, around 95% recorded once. Sequencing used naive CD8+ T cells sorted from blood. The receptors were gathered from a woman aged 25 to 45 in good health. The CDR3 runs from the conserved cysteine through the conserved F or W. The order of the fields is V gene, D gene, J gene, CDR3 length, clone size, CDR3 protein, CDR3 DNA. A D gene is named only where the DNA matches it firmly. Only part of the rows carry a size: once, few, many, or a class if the clone is expanded.

v_call: TRBV5-1; d_call: .; j_call: TRBJ1-1; cdr3_length: 15; clone_size: .; cdr3_aa: CASSSGRYLNTEAFF; cdr3_nt: TGCGCCAGCAGCTCCGGACGGTATCTTAACACTGAAGCTTTCTTT
v_call: TRBV27; d_call: .; j_call: TRBJ1-2; cdr3_length: 16; clone_size: once; cdr3_aa: CASSGVRNGGVYGYTF; cdr3_nt: TGTGCCAGCAGTGGAGTCCGAAACGGGGGCGTCTATGGCTACACCTTC
v_call: TRBV7-9; d_call: .; j_call: TRBJ2-5; cdr3_length: 13; clone_size: .; cdr3_aa: CASSLGSLGSQYF; cdr3_nt: TGTGCCAGCAGCTTAGGGTCCTTAGGGTCCCAGTACTTC
v_call: TRBV19; d_call: TRBD1; j_call: TRBJ2-5; cdr3_length: 16; clone_size: .; cdr3_aa: CASSQTPGQAQETQYF; cdr3_nt: TGTGCCAGTAGCCAAACCCCGGGACAGGCCCAAGAGACCCAGTACTTC
v_call: TRBV28; d_call: .; j_call: TRBJ2-7; cdr3_length: 12; clone_size: .; cdr3_aa: CASTPSSREQYF; cdr3_nt: TGTGCCAGCACCCCCTCGAGTAGGGAGCAGTACTTC
v_call: TRBV7-6; d_call: .; j_call: TRBJ2-2; cdr3_length: 13; clone_size: .; cdr3_aa: CASSKPLAGELFF; cdr3_nt: TGTGCCAGCAGCAAACCACTAGCCGGGGAGCTGTTTTTT
v_call: TRBV7-9; d_call: .; j_call: TRBJ2-5; cdr3_length: 13; clone_size: .; cdr3_aa: CASTPPSQETQYF; cdr3_nt: TGTGCCAGCACCCCGCCCTCCCAAGAGACCCAGTACTTC
v_call: TRBV30; d_call: .; j_call: TRBJ2-1; cdr3_length: 11; clone_size: .; cdr3_aa: CAWGPGLEQFF; cdr3_nt: TGTGCCTGGGGACCCGGACTAGAGCAGTTCTTC
v_call: TRBV19; d_call: TRBD2; j_call: TRBJ2-1; cdr3_length: 18; clone_size: .; cdr3_aa: CASSILPGLAGSYNEQFF; cdr3_nt: TGTGCCAGTAGTATACTTCCTGGACTAGCGGGCTCCTACAATGAGCAGTTCTTC
v_call: TRBV4-2; d_call: TRBD2; j_call: TRBJ2-3; cdr3_length: 16; clone_size: .; cdr3_aa: CASSQETSGNTDTQYF; cdr3_nt: TGTGCCAGCAGCCAAGAGACTAGCGGGAACACAGATACGCAGTATTTT
v_call: TRBV2; d_call: .; j_call: TRBJ2-2; cdr3_length: 14; clone_size: .; cdr3_aa: CASSRDIGAGELFF; cdr3_nt: TGTGCCAGCAGTCGGGACATAGGTGCCGGGGAGCTGTTTTTT
v_call: TRBV7-8; d_call: TRBD1; j_call: TRBJ2-7; cdr3_length: 11; clone_size: .; cdr3_aa: CASSLGTGQYF; cdr3_nt: TGTGCCAGCAGCCTAGGGACAGGGCAGTACTTC
v_call: TRBV19; d_call: .; j_call: TRBJ1-5; cdr3_length: 15; clone_size: .; cdr3_aa: CASSIGRVSNQPQHF; cdr3_nt: TGTGCCAGTAGTATAGGCCGAGTCAGCAATCAGCCCCAGCATTTT
v_call: TRBV27; d_call: .; j_call: TRBJ1-2; cdr3_length: 15; clone_size: .; cdr3_aa: CASSLSISTNYGYTF; cdr3_nt: TGTGCCAGCAGTTTATCTATCAGTACTAACTATGGCTACACCTTC
v_call: TRBV11-2; d_call: .; j_call: TRBJ2-3; cdr3_length: 13; clone_size: .; cdr3_aa: CASSLDGADTQYF; cdr3_nt: TGTGCCAGCAGCTTAGACGGGGCAGATACGCAGTATTTT
v_call: TRBV5-1; d_call: .; j_call: TRBJ2-7; cdr3_length: 12; clone_size: .; cdr3_aa: CASSSYPYEQYF; cdr3_nt: TGCGCCAGCAGCTCTTATCCCTACGAGCAGTACTTC
v_call: TRBV7-3; d_call: TRBD2; j_call: TRBJ2-1; cdr3_length: 13; clone_size: .; cdr3_aa: CASSYVAGGVQFF; cdr3_nt: TGTGCCAGCAGCTACGTAGCGGGAGGGGTGCAGTTCTTC
v_call: TRBV11-3; d_call: .; j_call: TRBJ1-1; cdr3_length: 13; clone_size: .; cdr3_aa: CASSFGGGTEAFF; cdr3_nt: TGTGCCAGCAGCTTTGGGGGGGGCACTGAAGCTTTCTTT
v_call: TRBV9; d_call: .; j_call: TRBJ1-2; cdr3_length: 12; clone_size: .; cdr3_aa: CASSGSFYGYTF; cdr3_nt: TGTGCCAGCAGCGGAAGCTTCTATGGCTACACCTTC
v_call: TRBV5-6; d_call: .; j_call: TRBJ2-2; cdr3_length: 12; clone_size: .; cdr3_aa: CASSRSVGELFF; cdr3_nt: TGTGCCAGCAGCCGTTCAGTTGGGGAGCTGTTTTTT
v_call: TRBV19; d_call: TRBD2; j_call: TRBJ2-3; cdr3_length: 16; clone_size: .; cdr3_aa: CASSVAGGVLTDTQYF; cdr3_nt: TGTGCCAGTAGTGTAGCGGGAGGGGTCCTCACAGATACGCAGTATTTT
v_call: TRBV9; d_call: .; j_call: TRBJ2-5; cdr3_length: 15; clone_size: .; cdr3_aa: CASGAEGVLEETQYF; cdr3_nt: TGTGCCAGTGGGGCGGAAGGGGTTCTAGAAGAGACCCAGTACTTC
v_call: TRBV4-2; d_call: .; j_call: TRBJ1-2; cdr3_length: 15; clone_size: .; cdr3_aa: CASSQLGGANYGYTF; cdr3_nt: TGTGCCAGCAGCCAACTGGGCGGAGCTAACTATGGCTACACCTTC
v_call: TRBV4-1; d_call: .; j_call: TRBJ1-5; cdr3_length: 14; clone_size: .; cdr3_aa: CASSHRDSNQPQHF; cdr3_nt: TGCGCCAGCAGCCACAGGGATAGCAATCAGCCCCAGCATTTT
v_call: TRBV27; d_call: .; j_call: TRBJ1-2; cdr3_length: 13; clone_size: .; cdr3_aa: CASSITGNYGYTF; cdr3_nt: TGTGCCAGCAGCATAACAGGGAACTATGGCTACACCTTC
v_call: TRBV2; d_call: .; j_call: TRBJ2-1; cdr3_length: 16; clone_size: .; cdr3_aa: CASGGGEVGIRNEQFF; cdr3_nt: TGTGCCAGCGGAGGGGGGGAAGTGGGAATACGGAATGAGCAGTTCTTC
v_call: TRBV5-8; d_call: TRBD1; j_call: TRBJ2-7; cdr3_length: 12; clone_size: .; cdr3_aa: CASNPDRVEQYF; cdr3_nt: TGTGCCAGCAACCCAGACAGGGTCGAGCAGTACTTC
v_call: TRBV2; d_call: TRBD1; j_call: TRBJ1-2; cdr3_length: 14; clone_size: .; cdr3_aa: CASRPGQGIYGYTF; cdr3_nt: TGTGCCAGCAGGCCCGGACAGGGAATCTATGGCTACACCTTC
v_call: TRBV9; d_call: TRBD1; j_call: TRBJ1-3; cdr3_length: 15; clone_size: .; cdr3_aa: CASSVGQGSGNTIYF; cdr3_nt: TGTGCCAGCAGCGTAGGACAGGGGTCTGGAAACACCATATATTTT
v_call: TRBV21-1; d_call: .; j_call: TRBJ1-5; cdr3_length: 13; clone_size: .; cdr3_aa: CASSPRRGQPQHF; cdr3_nt: TGTGCCAGCAGCCCCCGGCGGGGTCAGCCCCAGCATTTT
v_call: TRBV13; d_call: TRBD2; j_call: TRBJ2-1; cdr3_length: 16; clone_size: .; cdr3_aa: CASSLGLAGGYNEQFF; cdr3_nt: TGTGCCAGCAGCTTAGGCCTAGCGGGAGGCTACAATGAGCAGTTCTTC
v_call: TRBV19; d_call: TRBD1; j_call: TRBJ1-1; cdr3_length: 19; clone_size: .; cdr3_aa: CASNSGRHRGLTMNTEAFF; cdr3_nt: TGTGCCAGTAACTCTGGAAGGCACAGGGGGCTCACCATGAACACTGAAGCTTTCTTT
v_call: TRBV4-1; d_call: .; j_call: TRBJ1-3; cdr3_length: 19; clone_size: .; cdr3_aa: CASSQDGIMAESYGNTIYF; cdr3_nt: TGCGCCAGCAGCCAAGATGGGATTATGGCAGAATCGTATGGAAACACCATATATTTT
v_call: TRBV6-1; d_call: .; j_call: TRBJ2-7; cdr3_length: 14; clone_size: .; cdr3_aa: CASRQGLGAYEQYF; cdr3_nt: TGTGCCAGCAGGCAAGGCTTGGGCGCCTACGAGCAGTACTTC
v_call: TRBV10-1; d_call: .; j_call: TRBJ2-7; cdr3_length: 15; clone_size: .; cdr3_aa: CASSVGDMAHHEQYF; cdr3_nt: TGCGCCAGCAGTGTGGGGGACATGGCACACCACGAGCAGTACTTC
v_call: TRBV27; d_call: .; j_call: TRBJ1-5; cdr3_length: 14; clone_size: .; cdr3_aa: CASSPDYPDQPQHF; cdr3_nt: TGTGCCAGCAGTCCGGACTACCCGGATCAGCCCCAGCATTTT
v_call: TRBV4-1; d_call: TRBD2; j_call: TRBJ2-3; cdr3_length: 16; clone_size: .; cdr3_aa: CASSQDFAGDTDTQYF; cdr3_nt: TGCGCCAGCAGCCAAGATTTCGCGGGGGATACAGATACGCAGTATTTT